These 32 T cell receptor beta chains were sequenced from one sample in a study of blood T cell repertoires in COVID-19. The data were produced by immunoSEQ multiplex PCR, yet TCRdb's version contains in-frame clones alone and is incomplete. The sample shows some 220,000 clones, around four fifths of them seen only once. Sequences were obtained from peripheral blood. All receptors come from a woman aged 60 to 75 with active or convalescent COVID-19.

Only a few counts were recorded for this clone. The chain combines TRBV3-1 (or the pseudogene TRBV3-2) with TRBJ1-2; D might be TRBD1 (6 bases). The germline gives CDR1 LGHDT, CDR2 YNNKEL (reference sequence). V gave up 0 bases and J gave up 7 bases, with 15 bases separating them. The CDR3 sequence is 15 residues long. This chain's CDR3 is CASSQEQGSVRGYTF. The CDR3 DNA is TGTGCCAGCAGCCAAGAACAGGGTTCAGTCCGTGGCTACACCTTC.

The chain uses TRBV25-1 and TRBJ1-2, with 8 positions matching TRBD1. The length of the CDR3 is 17 residues. CDR1 is MGHDK, CDR2 SYGVNS, per germline. V gave up 0 bases and J gave up 0 bases; unmatched junction bases: 6. CDR3 loop: CASSEYYGTGSNYGYTF. CDR3 nucleotides: TGTGCCAGCAGTGAATATTACGGGACAGGCTCTAACTATGGCTACACCTTC.

The V call is TRBV14, the J call TRBJ1-1; D is undetermined. Per germline, CDR1 SGHDN and CDR2 FVKESK. The V end lost 2 bases, the J end lost 5 bases, and 9 bases lay between the germline ends. CDR3 length: 13 amino acids. This chain's CDR3 is CASSQLDETEAFF. The DNA of the CDR3 is TGTGCCAGCAGCCAACTAGACGAGACTGAAGCTTTCTTT. The full variable domain, rest sourced from reference TRBV14 and TRBJ1-1, is EAGVTQFPSHSVIEKGQTVTLRCDPISGHDNLYWYRRVMGKEIKFLLHFVKESKQDESGMPNNRFLAERTGGTYSTLKVQPAELEDSGVYFCASSQLDETEAFFGQGTRLTVV.

The chain employs TRBV24-1 and TRBJ1-1, with D uncertain. The germline V gene has CDR1 KGHDR and CDR2 SFDVKD. Trimming took 2 bases from V and 4 from J, leaving 16 bases between them. CDR3 length equals 16 residues. Here the CDR3 reads CATSDSRLGVRTEAFF. As DNA, the CDR3 is TGTGCCACCAGTGATTCCCGCCTAGGCGTTCGCACTGAAGCTTTCTTT.

The chain recombines TRBV7-8 with TRBJ2-1; 7 nucleotides align to TRBD1. V lost 4 bases and J lost 4; bases outside the gene matches: 10. Looked up from germline, CDR1 is SGHVS and CDR2 is FQNEAQ. The CDR3 sequence is 16 residues long. The CDR3 reads CASSSRQGGGYNEQFF. The CDR3 coding sequence is TGTGCCAGCAGCTCGCGACAGGGTGGGGGTTACAATGAGCAGTTCTTC.

The genes are TRBV28 and TRBJ1-1, with D maybe TRBD1 (5 bases). Germline V gives CDR1 MDHEN, CDR2 SYDVKM. The CDR3 loop spans 15 amino acids. V lost 1 base and J lost 0, with 9 bases in between. CDR3 in amino acids: CASSLSGNMNTEAFF. The DNA for the CDR3 is TGTGCCAGCAGTTTATCAGGGAATATGAACACTGAAGCTTTCTTT.

The CDR3: CASSSGQGDYEQYV. The CDR3 DNA is TGTGCCAGCAGCTCCGGACAGGGAGACTACGAGCAGTACGTC. This rearrangement joins TRBV11-2 to TRBJ2-7; 8 bases align to TRBD1. Per the germline V gene, CDR1 is SGHAT and CDR2 is FQNNGV. V lost 4 bases to trimming and J lost 3 bases; unmatched junction nucleotides: 5. The CDR3 is made up of 14 amino acids.

The CDR3 is CASSFLGQGAINEQFF. The CDR3 DNA reads TGTGCCAGCAGCTTCTTAGGGCAGGGGGCGATAAATGAGCAGTTCTTC. This sequence joins TRBV6-2 or TRBV6-3 and TRBJ2-1; the match to TRBD1 covers 8 bases. V dropped 6 bases and J dropped 7; count of bases not matched to a gene: 14. The CDR3 covers 16 residues. The germline V gene has CDR1 MNHEY and CDR2 SVGEGT.

The chain links TRBV2 to TRBJ1-1; 7 bases fit TRBD1. CDR3 length: 13 residues. The trim removed 5 bases at V and 3 bases at J, leaving 3 bases unmatched. Germline values: CDR1 SNHLY, CDR2 FYNNEI. CDR3 in DNA: TGTGCCAGCAGTAGGGACAGCCACACTGAAGCTTTCTTT. Translated, it gives CASSRDSHTEAFF.

This chain links TRBV29-1 with TRBJ1-1, with D uncertain. Trimming left V 4 bases short and J 2 bases short, with 11 bases between. Germline V gives CDR1 SQVTM, CDR2 ANQGSEA. This CDR3 has 13 amino acids. CDR3 sequence (DNA): TGCAGCGTTGCGGCAGAACTAAACACTGAAGCTTTCTTT. This codes for CSVAAELNTEAFF.

The chain recombines TRBV2 with TRBJ2-7; 11 bases agree with TRBD2. The CDR3 loop spans 14 amino acids. V was clipped by 10 bases and J by 0 bases; unmatched bases: 5. Looked up from germline, CDR1 is SNHLY and CDR2 is FYNNEI. The CDR3 loop is CATLTSGSSYEQYF. The CDR3 nucleotides read TGTGCCACCCTAACTAGCGGGAGCTCCTACGAGCAGTACTTC.

The genes are TRBV7-8 and TRBJ1-5; D is possibly TRBD1 (6 bases). CDR1 is SGHVS, CDR2 FQNEAQ, per germline. CDR3 length: 17 residues. The ends were cut back, 5 bases at V and 0 bases at J, with 17 bases in the middle. CDR3 nucleotide sequence: TGTGCCAGCAGCCCCGACAGGATCGGGGATAGCAATCAGCCCCAGCATTTT. Translation gives CASSPDRIGDSNQPQHF.

This rearrangement joins TRBV14 to TRBJ2-1, with D tentatively TRBD2 (7 bases). Trimming cost V 10 bases and J 0 bases, with 13 bases left between them. From germline, CDR1 is SGHDN and CDR2 FVKESK. The CDR3 is 14 residues long. The CDR3 DNA sequence: TGTGCCACCGCGGGGGCCACCTCCTACAATGAGCAGTTCTTC. Encoded protein: CATAGATSYNEQFF.

The chain joins TRBV6-5 to TRBJ2-1; 10 bases match TRBD2. Germline CDR1 MNHEY, CDR2 SVGAGI. CDR3 length: 15 residues. V lost 6 bases to trimming and J lost 6 bases; unmatched junction nucleotides: 8. CDR3 region: CASRKIAGGPNEQFF. CDR3 bases: TGTGCCAGCAGGAAGATAGCGGGAGGCCCCAATGAGCAGTTCTTC.

As for this clone: This sample includes further DNA sequences coding for the same CDR3. The rearrangement uses TRBV3-1 (or the pseudogene TRBV3-2) and TRBJ2-3, with 8 positions matching TRBD1. The germline V gene encodes CDR1 LGHDT and CDR2 YNNKEL (reference sequence). The CDR3 spans 15 residues. The V and J ends lost 1 base and 2 bases, in that order; junction bases with no gene match: 2. In DNA, the CDR3 is TGTGCCAGCAGCCAAGGGACAGGGTTCACAGATACGCAGTATTTT. Its protein product is CASSQGTGFTDTQYF.

The rearrangement joins TRBV6-6 to TRBJ1-6; D is perhaps TRBD1 (5 bases). The CDR3 has 13 amino acids. Per the germline V gene, CDR1 is MNHNY and CDR2 is SVGAGI (reference sequence). Trimming cost V 7 bases and J 7 bases, with 11 bases left between them. The CDR3 DNA reads as TGTGCCAGCATGGGAGGGGTGAATTCACCCCTCCACTTT. Protein: CASMGGVNSPLHF.

This clone was counted between two and nine times. The chain has TRBV27 and TRBJ1-2, with 9 nucleotides matching TRBD1. Germline V gene data show CDR1 as MNHEY and CDR2 as SMNVEV (reference sequence). Trimming removed 3 bases from V and 8 bases from J; junction bases left unmatched: 10. The CDR3 runs to 15 residues. The CDR3 region has the DNA TGTGCCAGCAGTTTTGGGGGACAGGGAGGGTACGGCTACACCTTC. Translated, it gives CASSFGGQGGYGYTF.

The rearrangement joins TRBV7-9 to TRBJ2-3; 10 bases are shared with TRBD1. CDR1 and CDR2 from the germline V gene are SEHNR and FQNEAQ (reference sequence). The V gene end was trimmed by 5 bases and the J gene end by 3 bases; junction bases not matched to a gene: 5. This CDR3 has 15 amino acids. CDR3 coding DNA: TGTGCCAGCAGCCCCGGGACAGGGGATACAGATACGCAGTATTTT. Protein product: CASSPGTGDTDTQYF.

This clone was observed once. A read error may produce the germline difference seen at one junction end. The chain is built from TRBV15 and TRBJ1-2; D gene ambiguous. The CDR3 runs to 14 residues. Germline V gene lookup returns CDR1 LNHNV and CDR2 YYDKDF (reference sequence). The DNA of the CDR3 is TGTGCCACCAGCATAAACAGACCCCCGCGACCCCTGGCCTTC. Its translation: CATSINRPPRPLAF.

V is TRBV3-1 (or the pseudogene TRBV3-2) and J is TRBJ1-2; TRBD1 agrees at 7 bases. Germline CDR1 and CDR2: LGHDT and YNNKEL (reference sequence). V gave up 4 bases and J gave up 5 bases; unmatched junction bases: 10. This CDR3 region has 15 residues. The CDR3 sequence: CASSPQGQRLYGYTF. The CDR3 region has the DNA TGTGCCAGCAGCCCCCAGGGACAGAGACTATATGGCTACACCTTC.

The chain combines TRBV3-1 (or the pseudogene TRBV3-2) with TRBJ2-1; no reliable D call. In germline, CDR1 is LGHDT, CDR2 YNNKEL (reference sequence). V was clipped by 5 bases and J by 4 bases, with 15 bases between them. The CDR3 is 15 residues long. CDR3 DNA sequence: TGTGCCAGCAGCTTTTCCCCCGACAATTACAATGAGCAGTTCTTC. This translates into CASSFSPDNYNEQFF.

The chain links TRBV5-1 to TRBJ2-1; TRBD2 matches at 15 bases. Trimming at V came to 4 bases and at J to 7 bases, leaving 9 bases not matched to a gene. The germline gives CDR1 SGHRS, CDR2 YFSETQ. The CDR3 is 17 amino acids. The DNA of the CDR3 is TGCGCCAGCAGCCCGGGACTAGCGGGAGGAACCGGTAATGAGCAGTTCTTC. It encodes CASSPGLAGGTGNEQFF.

J is TRBJ1-5 and V is TRBV2; D is possibly TRBD1 (5 bases). This CDR3 region has 14 residues. V lost 4 bases to trimming and J lost 2 bases, with 9 bases between them. Germline V gene sequence: CDR1 SNHLY, CDR2 FYNNEI. This chain's CDR3 is CASSGSRGNQPQHF. Here the CDR3 DNA reads TGTGCCAGCAGTGGATCCAGGGGCAATCAGCCCCAGCATTTT.

The CDR3 sequence is CASSSGTLSNQPQHF. Written as DNA, the CDR3 is TGTGCCAGTTCTTCCGGGACACTTAGCAATCAGCCCCAGCATTTT. This chain joins TRBV2 and TRBJ1-5; weak D call: TRBD1 (6 bases). Trimming removed 9 bases from V and 0 bases from J, with 15 bases in between. Germline assignment: CDR1 SNHLY and CDR2 FYNNEI. CDR3 size: 15 residues.

The chain joins TRBV6-5 to TRBJ2-2; D possibly corresponds to TRBD1 (6 bases). V lost 8 bases to trimming and J lost 4 bases, with 17 bases between them. The length of the CDR3 is 15 residues. Germline V lookup: CDR1 MNHEY, CDR2 SVGAGI. The CDR3 DNA follows: TGTGCCAGCCCACCCCACAGGGAAACCACCGGGGAGCTGTTTTTT. Encoded protein: CASPPHRETTGELFF.

V gene TRBV11-3 combines with J gene TRBJ2-1; 9 bases agree with TRBD2. Germline V gene sequence: CDR1 SGHNT, CDR2 YENEEA. J lost 12 bases, V lost 0 bases, and 15 bases had no gene match. The CDR3 runs 17 residues. The CDR3 is CASSLEVAGEPRARQFF. The DNA for the CDR3 is TGTGCCAGCAGCTTAGAGGTAGCGGGAGAACCAAGGGCGCGGCAGTTCTTC.

For the CDR3, the DNA is TGCAGTGCTAGTTCAGGGGGCTTCCCTGAAGCTTTCTTT. Residues: CSASSGGFPEAFF. J is TRBJ1-1 and V is TRBV20-1; TRBD1 aligns across 8 bases. CDR3 length equals 13 residues. CDR1 is DFQATT, CDR2 SNEGSKA, per germline (reference sequence). Trimming removed 3 bases from V and 6 bases from J; junction bases left unmatched: 6.

The chain uses TRBV28 and TRBJ1-1; no clear D gene. CDR1 MDHEN and CDR2 SYDVKM come from the germline V gene. The ends were cut back, 6 bases at V and 0 bases at J, with 8 bases in the middle. The length of the CDR3 is 13 residues. The CDR3 region has the DNA TGTGCCAGCAGGGGCAATTTGAACACTGAAGCTTTCTTT. Translated, it gives CASRGNLNTEAFF.

The rearrangement joins TRBV7-9 to TRBJ2-1, with 14 positions matching TRBD2. V was pared by 3 bases and J by 4 bases, with 11 bases of the junction left unmatched. Germline lookup yields CDR1 SEHNR and CDR2 FQNEAQ (reference sequence). The CDR3 has 19 residues. CDR3 loop: CASSFRTSGGPTPYNEQFF. The CDR3 nucleotides read TGTGCCAGCAGCTTTAGGACTAGCGGGGGGCCTACTCCGTACAATGAGCAGTTCTTC. Complete variable domain (other parts from reference TRBV7-9 and TRBJ2-1): DTGVSQNPRHKITKRGQNVTFRCDPISEHNRLYWYRQTLGQGPEFLTYFQNEAQLEKSRLLSDRFSAERPKGSFSTLEIQRTEQGDSAMYLCASSFRTSGGPTPYNEQFFGPGTRLTVL.

The chain carries TRBV28 and TRBJ2-7; 9 positions agree with TRBD1. From germline, CDR1 is MDHEN and CDR2 SYDVKM. This CDR3 is 14 amino acids long. After removal of 5 bases from V and 6 bases from J, the junction contained 8 bases not matched to a gene. The CDR3 DNA follows: TGTGCCAGCAGTGACAGGGGGTTTACCTCCGAGCAGTACGTC. As protein: CASSDRGFTSEQYV.

The CDR3 sequence is CASRLRLAASTDTQYF. The CDR3 DNA follows: TGCGCCAGCAGACTTAGACTAGCGGCTAGCACAGATACGCAGTATTTT. J is TRBJ2-3 and V is TRBV5-1; 9 bases match TRBD2. After removal of 5 bases from V and 0 bases from J, the junction contained 7 bases not matched to a gene. The CDR3 runs 16 residues. Germline V CDR1 and CDR2: SGHRS, YFSETQ.

The V gene is TRBV11-2, the J gene TRBJ2-2, with D possibly TRBD2 on 6 matching bases. The CDR3 totals 14 residues. Trimming took 5 bases from V and 5 from J, leaving 12 bases between them. Per the germline V gene, CDR1 is SGHAT and CDR2 is FQNNGV. For the CDR3, the DNA is TGTGCCAGCAGCCCCGCGGGGAGTACCGGGGAGCTGTTTTTT. Amino acid sequence: CASSPAGSTGELFF.